The clone carrying this T cell receptor (beta chain) has a count of ten or more. The antigen is unknown. The sample originates from a study of response to subunit inactivated influenza vaccine. Study-wide points: Authors suggested each seasonal flu vaccination may recruit only limited numbers of new T cells.

TCRdb fed the RT-PCR reads into MiXCR, producing one record per CDR3 protein. The profile covers about 160,000 distinct CDR3 sequences, with around 9.9% appearing a single time and around 12% taken by the ten largest. The CDR3 contains 14 residues. With 3 bases removed from V and 7 bases from J, the gap between germline ends came to 10 bases. The chain combines TRBV12-3 or TRBV12-4 with TRBJ1-6; no definite D call. The receptor's source is a man aged 50 to 60 who received an inactivated influenza vaccine. The sequences come from non-naive T cells sorted from PBMCs, collected 45 days after vaccination. The CDR3 sequence: CASSLIGENSPLHF. CDR3 sequence (DNA): TGTGCCAGCAGTTTGATCGGGGAGAATTCACCCCTCCACTTT.